This TCR beta chain was observed in a study of TIL therapy for anti-PD-1-resistant metastatic lung cancer. Study background: By whole-exome sequencing, median non-synonymous tumor mutation burden was less than 1.8 mutations per megabase. Overall study findings and caveats: This highly selected cohort may not generalize to typical lung cancer patients.

Comments on this clone: No antigen is known for it.

The immunoSEQ assay was v3. Each library reached 1.9 million or so read pairs, or 5-6 million at deep level. The data were produced by immunoSEQ multiplex PCR, yet TCRdb's version contains in-frame clones alone and is incomplete. The top ten clones hold 7.4% of a sample with 9,500 to 15,000 clones, 50% to 75% of them seen once. Specified time point: pre-treatment sample, taken before nivolumab and TIL therapy. Tumor tissue came from excised metastases, mostly pleural nodules or supraclavicular lymph nodes. Patients then received nivolumab; progressors got lymphodepletion, TIL and IL-2. V lost 3 bases to trimming and J lost 1 base, with 10 bases between them. The CDR3 consists of 14 residues. Germline V gene data show CDR1 as KGHSH and CDR2 as LQKENI.

This rearrangement joins TRBV18 to TRBJ2-7, with D perhaps given as TRBD1 or TRBD2 (5 bases each). This sequence originates from a person aged 25 to 80 with non-small cell lung cancer. The specimen comprised tumor tissue, sampled at baseline. The CDR3 bases are TGTGCCAGCTCACCTCCCTGGGGGTCCTACGAGCAGTACTTC. Residues: CASSPPWGSYEQYF.